The 27 T cell receptor beta chains presented below share a single source sample, sequenced in a study of T-cell reconstitution after alpha-beta-depleted transplantation in children. A library of TCRbeta sequences, prepared with unique molecular identifiers, was generated. TCRdb called the PCR reads again in MiXCR, with one record for every CDR3 protein. The sample has hundreds of thousands of distinct CDR3 sequences, roughly 8% seen once; the top ten hold 5% to 8%. The source was PBMCs, mostly from graft donor cells, collected 180 days after TCRalphabeta/CD19-depleted stem cell transplant. All receptors derive from a male patient aged 5 to 17 who had a stem cell transplant for acute lymphoblastic leukemia, so the T cells may come from the graft donor.

This clonotype has a handful of counts. In DNA, the CDR3 is TGTGCCAGCAGCCAAGCATGGGGTGACCTCGAAAAACTGTTTTTT. This sequence encodes CASSQAWGDLEKLFF. The chain links TRBV4-2 to TRBJ1-4; D is undetermined. The CDR3 is 15 amino acids. The V gene lost 1 base and the J gene lost 8 bases, with 14 bases spanning the gap. Germline CDR1 reads LGHNA; CDR2 reads YNFKEQ.

At least ten counts were recorded for this clonotype. The chain combines TRBV6-5 with TRBJ1-1, with unresolved D. This CDR3 is 13 amino acids long. The V gene's germline CDR1 is MNHEY and CDR2 SVGAGI. V lost 7 bases, J lost 8 bases, and 17 bases lay in between. CDR3 sequence: CASTLRRGLEAFF. In DNA, the CDR3 is TGTGCCAGCACCCTAAGGAGAGGCCTCGAAGCTTTCTTT.

This clonotype was detected many times. V is TRBV3-1 and J is TRBJ2-3, with 8 bases fitting TRBD2. With 6 bases clipped from V and 5 bases from J, the junction kept 13 bases outside the gene matches. The CDR3 contains 16 residues. CDR1 and CDR2 (germline): LGHDT, YNNKEL (reference sequence). CDR3 in amino acids: CASRRREGLEKDTQYF. The CDR3 DNA follows: TGTGCCAGCAGGCGACGGGAGGGCCTGGAAAAAGATACGCAGTATTTT.

This clonotype came up many times. The gene calls are TRBV28 and TRBJ2-7; 16 nucleotides agree with TRBD2. The ends lost 6 bases at V and 3 bases at J; junction bases unmatched: 5. Germline CDR1 is MDHEN and CDR2 is SYDVKM. This CDR3 comprises 16 residues. Here the CDR3 DNA reads TGTGCCAGCAGCCCCGGGACTAGCGGGAGGGACTACGAGCAGTACTTC. Protein product: CASSPGTSGRDYEQYF.

This clonotype came up many times. DNA for the CDR3: TGTGCCAGCAGTTTTCGTCGGGGACAGGGGCACACTGAAGCTTTCTTT. Amino acid sequence: CASSFRRGQGHTEAFF. The chain recombines TRBV12-3 or TRBV12-4 with TRBJ1-1; 10 bases agree with TRBD1. This CDR3 has 16 residues. The J segment lost 3 bases and the V segment lost 3 bases, leaving 7 bases of the junction unmatched.

This clonotype was seen many times. The chain carries TRBV7-6 and TRBJ2-2; weak D call: TRBD2 (6 bases). Germline-derived CDR1 and CDR2 are SGHVS and FNYEAQ. V was cut by 5 bases and J by 3 bases, with 10 bases left in between. This CDR3 is built from 14 residues. The CDR3 DNA reads as TGTGCCAGCAGCCCGGACTATTACACCGGGGAGCTGTTTTTT. This codes for CASSPDYYTGELFF.

This clonotype has a count of ten or more. V usage is TRBV13 and J usage is TRBJ2-3; 13 bases are shared with TRBD2. Unmatched junction bases numbered 12, after V lost 5 bases and J lost 7 bases. The CDR3 consists of 17 residues. Germline V gives CDR1 PRHDT, CDR2 FYEKMQ (reference sequence). The CDR3 loop is CASSPMTSGRFVYTQYF. The CDR3 DNA reads TGTGCCAGCAGCCCCATGACTAGCGGGAGGTTTGTTTATACGCAGTATTTT.

Ten or more counts support this clonotype. The chain couples TRBV4-3 to TRBJ2-2, with D unresolved. CDR1 is LGHNA and CDR2 is YSLEER in the germline V gene. This CDR3 is built from 14 residues. V shed 1 base and J shed 4 bases, with 7 bases lying between them. Here the CDR3 reads CASSQVTLTGELFF. In nucleotides, the CDR3 is TGCGCCAGCAGCCAAGTTACACTCACCGGGGAGCTGTTTTTT.

For this clonotype: A much larger clone sits a single nucleotide away, making a read error possible. The gene calls are TRBV28 and TRBJ2-7; perhaps TRBD2 as D (5 bases). Looked up from germline, CDR1 is MDHEN and CDR2 is SYDVKM. The CDR3 extends over 15 amino acids. V was clipped by 2 bases and J by 7 bases, with 18 bases between them. Here the CDR3 DNA reads TGTGCCAGCAGTTTAAGGTCACCCGGCCCGGGAGAGCAGTACTTC. The encoded protein is CASSLRSPGPGEQYF.

This clonotype was seen ten or more times. The chain employs TRBV7-2 and TRBJ1-2; 11 bases line up with TRBD1. V lost 0 bases, J lost 2 bases, and 2 bases stayed unmatched. The CDR3 is made up of 16 amino acids. The germline CDR1 and CDR2 sequences are SGHTA and FQGNSA. CDR3 region: CASSLAGTGGNYGYTF. The CDR3 coding sequence is TGTGCCAGCAGCTTAGCCGGGACAGGGGGGAACTATGGCTACACCTTC.

The table lists this clonotype with many counts. J is TRBJ2-7 and V is TRBV20-1; D remains unclear. CDR3 length: 10 amino acids. Trimming cost V 1 base and J 6 bases, with 4 bases left between them. Germline CDR1 and CDR2: DFQATT and SNEGSKA (reference sequence). CDR3 protein: CSARGVEQYF. The CDR3, as DNA: TGCAGTGCTAGAGGGGTCGAGCAGTACTTC.

This clonotype showed up many times. The chain has TRBV5-1 and TRBJ2-7, with D unresolved. The germline V gene has CDR1 SGHRS and CDR2 YFSETQ. V was trimmed by 0 bases and J by 1 base, leaving 11 bases between them. This CDR3 is 15 amino acids long. Here the CDR3 DNA reads TGCGCCAGCAGCTTGGGGGGAACGGCATCCTACGAGCAGTACTTC. It is translated as CASSLGGTASYEQYF. Filled out from reference TRBV5-1 and TRBJ2-7, the complete variable domain reads KAGVTQTPRYLIKTRGQQVTLSCSPISGHRSVSWYQQTPGQGLQFLFEYFSETQRNKGNFPGRFSGRQFSNSRSEMNVSTLELGDSALYLCASSLGGTASYEQYFGPGTRLTVT.

V is TRBV5-4 and J is TRBJ2-5; D is ambiguous. The CDR3 totals 15 residues. Trimming cost V 2 bases and J 2 bases, with 13 bases left between them. Germline V gene sequence: CDR1 SGHNT, CDR2 YYREEE (reference sequence). The CDR3 DNA reads as TGTGCCAGCAGCTTAACAAGGTCGTTTCAAGAGACCCAGTACTTC. It specifies CASSLTRSFQETQYF.

This clonotype was counted ten times or more. This chain joins TRBV20-1 and TRBJ1-6; D might be TRBD1 (6 bases). The CDR3 is 15 amino acids. Looked up from germline, CDR1 is DFQATT and CDR2 is SNEGSKA (reference sequence). Trimming took 6 bases from V and 7 from J, leaving 19 bases between them. The CDR3 DNA follows: TGCAGTGCGAAAGACAGGCAGGAGGCGAATTCACCCCTCCACTTT. Translation gives CSAKDRQEANSPLHF.

This clonotype was counted ten times or more. The chain uses TRBV7-2 and TRBJ2-3; 12 nucleotides match TRBD2. The CDR3 is 17 residues long. Germline V CDR1 and CDR2: SGHTA, FQGNSA. J lost 1 base, V lost 5 bases, and 7 bases had no gene match. CDR3 sequence (DNA): TGTGCCAGCAGCCCGCGGGCTAGCGGGGGGGGCACAGATACGCAGTATTTT. Encoded protein: CASSPRASGGGTDTQYF.

This clonotype was observed at least ten times. The V call is TRBV6-1, the J call TRBJ2-1; 9 nucleotides agree with TRBD2. Trimming at V came to 2 bases and at J to 7 bases, leaving 12 bases not matched to a gene. The CDR3 spans 17 residues. The germline gives CDR1 MNHNS, CDR2 SASEGT. CDR3 DNA: TGTGCCAGCAGTGAACTCCCCGGGACTAGCCCCTGGAATGAGCAGTTCTTC. Translating it yields CASSELPGTSPWNEQFF.

This clonotype is judged medium-sized. This chain uses TRBV7-9 with TRBJ1-2; the D is unclear. V gave up 2 bases and J gave up 4 bases, with 8 bases separating them. This CDR3 comprises 13 residues. CDR1 and CDR2 (germline): SEHNR, FQNEAQ (reference sequence). CDR3 residues: CASSLHASYGYTF. The CDR3 nucleotides are TGTGCCAGCAGCTTACACGCGAGCTATGGCTACACCTTC.

This clonotype was observed at least ten times. This rearrangement joins TRBV18 to TRBJ2-7; D call uncertain. CDR1 is KGHSH, CDR2 LQKENI, per germline. The CDR3 is made up of 11 amino acids. Trimming left V 6 bases short and J 6 bases short, with 9 bases between. The DNA for the CDR3 is TGTGCCAGCTCCCAAGAGGTCGAGCAGTACTTC. This codes for CASSQEVEQYF.

This clonotype was picked up many times. The J gene is TRBJ2-7, the V gene TRBV3-1; D call uncertain. V was pared by 2 bases and J by 6 bases, with 5 bases between. The CDR3 is made up of 11 amino acids. CDR1 is LGHDT and CDR2 is YNNKEL in the germline V gene (reference sequence). The CDR3 loop is CASSQFSEQYF. CDR3 DNA sequence: TGTGCCAGCAGCCAATTTTCCGAGCAGTACTTC.

This clonotype was seen at least ten times. V gene TRBV5-1 combines with J gene TRBJ1-4, with a possible D match to TRBD1 (5 bases). The V end lost 1 base, the J end lost 5 bases, and 15 bases lay between the germline ends. CDR1 and CDR2 from the germline V gene are SGHRS and YFSETQ. This CDR3 has 16 amino acids. CDR3 loop: CASSLSPRGINEKLFF. CDR3 nucleotides: TGCGCCAGCAGCTTGTCACCCCGGGGCATAAATGAAAAACTGTTTTTT.

This clonotype was recorded many times. The CDR3 DNA is TGCAGTGCTAGACAGGGGGCGAGGGGTGAAGCTTTCTTT. This sequence encodes CSARQGARGEAFF. The genes are TRBV20-1 and TRBJ1-1; 8 bases line up with TRBD1. Germline V gene data show CDR1 as DFQATT and CDR2 as SNEGSKA (reference sequence). Unmatched junction bases numbered 6, after V lost 2 bases and J lost 7 bases. There are 13 residues in the CDR3.

This clonotype was counted ten times or more. This chain connects TRBV20-1 to TRBJ2-2; 8 bases map to TRBD2. CDR1 is DFQATT, CDR2 SNEGSKA, per germline (reference sequence). This CDR3 region has 13 residues. The junction had 5 bases not matched to a gene; V was cut back by 3 bases and J by 8 bases. CDR3 DNA sequence: TGCAGTGCTAGCGGGGGGGCTCGGGGGGAGCTGTTTTTT. Its translation: CSASGGARGELFF.

This clonotype was seen at least ten times. V gene TRBV12-3 or TRBV12-4 combines with J gene TRBJ2-1, with a tentative D call TRBD2 (5 bases). V dropped 3 bases and J dropped 7 bases, with 7 bases sitting between them. CDR3 length equals 12 residues. The CDR3 DNA follows: TGTGCCAGCAGTTTTGAGGGTAATGAGCAGTTCTTC. Translation: CASSFEGNEQFF.

This clonotype showed up many times. This sequence joins TRBV5-5 and TRBJ1-5; D gene unclear. The germline CDR1 and CDR2 sequences are SGHKS and YYEKEE (reference sequence). V was shortened by 4 bases and J by 6 bases, with 14 bases between the two germline ends. The CDR3 has 14 amino acids. DNA for the CDR3: TGTGCCAGCAGCGATAGACTCACACGTCAGCCCCAGCATTTT. This translates into CASSDRLTRQPQHF.

This clonotype was seen a few times. The chain combines TRBV5-1 with TRBJ2-7; 8 nucleotides align to TRBD1. V was clipped by 4 bases and J by 5 bases; unmatched bases: 2. In germline, CDR1 is SGHRS, CDR2 YFSETQ. The CDR3 contains 12 residues. The CDR3, as DNA: TGCGCCAGCAGCAAGGGACAGGACGAGCAGTACTTC. Residues: CASSKGQDEQYF.

V is TRBV5-1 and J is TRBJ2-5; a possible D gene is TRBD2 (6 bases). Trimming took 0 bases from V and 5 from J, leaving 20 bases between them. Germline V CDR1 and CDR2: SGHRS, YFSETQ. The CDR3 contains 17 residues. CDR3 sequence: CASSLARGGTIRETQYF. DNA of the CDR3: TGCGCCAGCAGCTTGGCTAGGGGAGGTACGATTCGTGAGACCCAGTACTTC.

There are many counts of this clonotype. The gene calls are TRBV9 and TRBJ2-3; D might be TRBD2 (6 bases). The germline V and J ends were trimmed by 1 base and 2 bases, with 8 bases remaining between them. The CDR3 is 14 amino acids. The germline CDR1 and CDR2 sequences are SGDLS and YYNGEE. DNA for the CDR3: TGTGCCAGCAGCGTATCTAGCGCCACAGATACGCAGTATTTT. Residues: CASSVSSATDTQYF.